The source of this T cell receptor (beta chain) is a study of human T cells and chemical hapten exposure. Overall study context: Sensitization used 2% DPC on roughly 2 cm by roughly 2 cm upper inner arm skin. A patient group, mainly female, showed alopecia areata, totalis or universalis.

Time point denoted: patch test 1, 2 weeks after DPC sensitization. Sample treatment: therapeutic diphenylcyclopropenone sensitization with weekly scalp DPC. This clonotype was seen repeatedly, ten times or more. TCRdb reprocessed the RACE reads with MiXCR, giving one entry per CDR3 protein. The profile covers approximately 340,000 distinct CDR3 sequences, with under 9% appearing a single time and approximately 8.9% taken by the ten largest. Germline-derived CDR1 and CDR2 are SEHNR and FQNEAQ (reference sequence). The CDR3 extends over 14 amino acids. V lost 5 bases and J lost 4, with 11 bases in between.

Source: whole blood, taken in connection with sensitization to the hapten diphenylcyclopropenone (DPC). The V and J genes are TRBV7-9 and TRBJ1-4; TRBD1 might be the D (5 bases). The TCR comes from a young woman with alopecia areata. Some clones in this sample may be carry-over from other donors' samples. In DNA, the CDR3 is TGTGCCAGCAGCGTCGACAGTTATAATGAAAAACTGTTTTTT. Residues: CASSVDSYNEKLFF.